The rows below give T cell receptor beta chains drawn from one sample of a study of cytotoxic CD8 clonotypes in ibrutinib-treated CLL. Data came from immunoSEQ multiplex PCR; TCRdb stores just in-frame clones and leaves some out. The sample contains 97,000 or so clones, around 80% of which appear only once. The specimen comprised PBMCs, sampled after 12 months of ibrutinib treatment. All receptors derive from a human donor with chronic lymphocytic leukemia. Both conserved end residues are part of each CDR3. A D gene is named only where the DNA matches it firmly. The size field is filled for only some rows; it gives once, few, many or a size class.

few	TRBV18	-	TRBJ2-7	TGTGCCAGCTCACCCAGGGACTCCCAGGACGAGCAGTACTTC	CASSPRDSQDEQYF
-	TRBV6-1	-	TRBJ2-3	TGTGCCAGCAGGGGCCTGACGCTCTACTTTGATACGCAGTATTTT	CASRGLTLYFDTQYF
-	TRBV29-1	-	TRBJ1-1	TGCAGCGTTGCCCCGGAAGCGGACACTGAAGCTTTCTTT	CSVAPEADTEAFF
-	TRBV14	-	TRBJ1-1	TGTGCCAGCAGCATCTCTTATGGCGGATTGAACACTGAAGCTTTCTTT	CASSISYGGLNTEAFF
-	TRBV9	TRBD1	TRBJ2-2	TGTGCCAGCAGCGTCAAGTACGCCGGGACAGGGAACACCGGGGAGCTGTTTTTT	CASSVKYAGTGNTGELFF
few	TRBV4-1	-	TRBJ1-2	TGCGCCAGCAGCCAAGTTGAAGGGCTCGACTATGGCTACACCTTC	CASSQVEGLDYGYTF
few	TRBV6-1	-	TRBJ1-6	TGTGCCACCCAAGTTGGCCACCGGGATTCACCCCTCCACTTT	CATQVGHRDSPLHF
-	TRBV11-1	-	TRBJ2-4	TGTGCCAGCAGCTTAGGGGGAGCCAAAAACATTCAGTACTTC	CASSLGGAKNIQYF
-	TRBV10-3	-	TRBJ2-7	TGTGCCATCAGTGAGCCGGGAAGCGGTCGCGAGCAGTACTTC	CAISEPGSGREQYF
-	TRBV6-5	-	TRBJ1-2	TGTGCCAGCAGTCGATCAGGGAAATATGGCTACACCTTC	CASSRSGKYGYTF
-	TRBV6-6	-	TRBJ2-2	TGTGCCAGCAGTTCTTCCGGCACCGGGGAGCTGTTTTTT	CASSSSGTGELFF
-	TRBV23-1	-	TRBJ1-5	TGCGCCAGCAGTCTTCCCCCCGGTAGAGATAGCAATCAGCCCCAGCATTTT	CASSLPPGRDSNQPQHF
-	TRBV19	TRBD1	TRBJ1-1	TGTGCCAGTAGTAAAGGGGACAGGTTGTTGAACACTGAAGCTTTCTTT	CASSKGDRLLNTEAFF